These 7 T cell receptor beta chains share one sample of origin, sequenced in a study of pediatric ulcerative colitis. Sequencing used immunoSEQ multiplex PCR; TCRdb keeps in-frame clones, though not all of them. The sample consists of 37,000 or so clones, 75% to 90% of them appearing once. The sequenced material came from blood. These receptors were obtained from a girl between 5 and 17 years old with moderate ulcerative colitis.

This clone was found a few times. The J gene is TRBJ1-5, the V gene TRBV7-9; maybe TRBD1 (5 bases). CDR3 length: 14 residues. CDR1 is SEHNR and CDR2 is FQNEAQ in the germline V gene (reference sequence). Deletions cut 5 bases from V and 4 bases from J, with 12 bases between. CDR3 DNA: TGTGCCAGCAGCACCCTCCAGGGAAATCAGCCCCAGCATTTT. Its translation is CASSTLQGNQPQHF.

CDR3: CASSFSAGSWSNVLTF. The CDR3 coding sequence is TGTGCCAGCAGCTTTTCAGCCGGCTCGTGGTCCAACGTCCTGACTTTC. The V gene is TRBV7-2, the J gene TRBJ2-6; no reliable D call. Trimming cost V 3 bases and J 8 bases, with 17 bases left between them. The CDR3 is made up of 16 amino acids. Germline V CDR1 and CDR2: SGHTA, FQGNSA.

This clone rates as large. This sample also contains other DNA sequences that code for the same CDR3. The rearrangement joins TRBV7-2 to TRBJ2-1; TRBD2 matches 13 bases. Per the germline V gene, CDR1 is SGHTA and CDR2 is FQGNSA. The CDR3 totals 16 residues. V lost 1 base and J lost 3; bases outside the gene matches: 0. CDR3 DNA: TGTGCCAGCAGCTTAGGGACTAGCGGGGGCTACAATGAGCAGTTCTTC. It encodes CASSLGTSGGYNEQFF. The whole variable domain, remainder taken from reference TRBV7-2 and TRBJ2-1, is GAGVSQSPSNKVTEKGKDVELRCDPISGHTALYWYRQSLGQGLEFLIYFQGNSAPDKSGLPSDRFSAERTGGSVSTLTIQRTQQEDSAVYLCASSLGTSGGYNEQFFGPGTRLTVL.

This clone was counted only a few times. This chain links TRBV2 with TRBJ1-2, with unresolved D. The germline V gene encodes CDR1 SNHLY and CDR2 FYNNEI. This CDR3 contains 12 residues. V dropped 7 bases and J dropped 2 bases, with 8 bases sitting between them. This CDR3 reads CASIGGNYGYTF. CDR3 sequence (DNA): TGTGCCAGCATTGGCGGGAACTATGGCTACACCTTC.

This clone occurred once. The chain links TRBV25-1 to TRBJ1-1, with 8 nucleotides matching TRBD1. Trimming removed 7 bases from V and 5 bases from J; junction bases left unmatched: 12. CDR1 and CDR2 (germline): MGHDK, SYGVNS. This CDR3 spans 15 amino acids. Written as DNA, the CDR3 is TGTGCCAGCACCGTACGGACAGGGTCTTATACTGAAGCTTTCTTT. It encodes CASTVRTGSYTEAFF.

Only one count was recorded for this clone. The chain employs TRBV9 and TRBJ2-3; D is tentatively TRBD1 or TRBD2 (5 bases each). Deletions cut 3 bases from V and 4 bases from J, with 12 bases between. The CDR3 runs 14 residues. Germline assignment: CDR1 SGDLS and CDR2 YYNGEE. The CDR3 sequence is CASSGLGGADTQYF. CDR3 in DNA: TGTGCCAGCAGCGGACTTGGGGGAGCAGATACGCAGTATTTT.

This clone occurred once. This chain uses TRBV6-4 with TRBJ2-1, with 8 bases aligning to TRBD2. The CDR3 contains 16 residues. V lost 0 bases to trimming and J lost 4 bases; unmatched junction nucleotides: 5. CDR1 is MRHNA and CDR2 is SNTAGT in the germline V gene. Here the CDR3 reads CASSDSLAAAYNEQFF. The CDR3 region has the DNA TGTGCCAGCAGTGACTCACTAGCGGCTGCATACAATGAGCAGTTCTTC.